A selection of T cell receptor beta chains follows, all from one sample in a study of pediatric ulcerative colitis. Repertoires were generated with immunoSEQ multiplex PCR, while TCRdb's copy carries only in-frame clones and drops some. Of about 34,000 clones listed, roughly 70% are singletons. What was sequenced was gut tissue. The receptors shown here come from a boy younger than 18 with severe ulcerative colitis. CDR3s include the opening cysteine and the closing phenylalanine or tryptophan. The order of the fields is D gene, J gene, V gene, clone size, CDR3 protein, CDR3 DNA. The D gene is left open where the match is weak. Some rows mark clone size as missing; the rest say once, few, many or name a class of expanded clone.

-,TRBJ2-5,TRBV7-2,-,CASSLGQLRETQYF,TGTGCCAGCAGCTTAGGACAGTTACGGGAGACCCAGTACTTC
-,TRBJ2-6,TRBV6-1,-,CASNLDSSGANVLTF,TGTGCCAGCAATCTTGACAGCTCTGGGGCCAACGTCCTGACTTTC
TRBD1,TRBJ2-7,TRBV6-5,-,CASSYSLGQGTHEQYF,TGTGCCAGCAGTTATAGCCTGGGACAGGGGACCCACGAGCAGTACTTC
-,TRBJ2-3,TRBV9,-,CASSPRGNAYTDTQYF,TGTGCCAGCAGCCCCCGAGGTAACGCCTACACAGATACGCAGTATTTT
-,TRBJ1-2,TRBV4-2,-,CASSQDGREAVYGYTF,TGTGCCAGCAGCCAAGATGGCAGGGAGGCGGTCTATGGCTACACCTTC
TRBD1,TRBJ1-1,TRBV11-2,once,CASSLDGTGEVEAFF,TGTGCCAGCAGCTTAGATGGGACAGGGGAGGTTGAAGCTTTCTTT
-,TRBJ1-1,TRBV6-5,-,CASIGSKSVGAFF,TGTGCCAGCATAGGGTCAAAGTCAGTAGGAGCTTTCTTT
-,TRBJ1-3,TRBV10-3,-,CATIPGLTGNTIYF,TGTGCCACCATACCGGGGCTCACCGGAAACACCATATATTTT
-,TRBJ2-7,TRBV15,-,CATSRDRVTGEQYF,TGTGCCACCAGCAGAGATAGGGTAACAGGGGAGCAGTACTTC
TRBD2,TRBJ2-2,TRBV18,-,CASSSGVSGELFF,TGTGCCAGCTCAAGCGGGGTTTCCGGGGAGCTGTTTTTT
TRBD1,TRBJ1-2,TRBV6-1,-,CASSGDRTYGYTF,TGTGCCAGCAGTGGGGACAGGACCTATGGCTACACCTTC
-,TRBJ2-7,TRBV28,-,CASSIAALRYYEQYF,TGTGCCAGCAGCATAGCGGCTTTGCGTTACTACGAGCAGTACTTC
-,TRBJ2-7,TRBV5-1,-,CASSPEGGSLTYF,TGCGCCAGCAGCCCGGAGGGCGGAAGCCTTACGTACTTC
-,TRBJ1-2,TRBV19,-,CASNWNGYTF,TGTGCCAGTAACTGGAACGGCTACACCTTC
-,TRBJ2-3,TRBV5-1,-,CASSADSTDTQYF,TGCGCCAGCAGCGCGGATAGCACAGATACGCAGTATTTT
-,TRBJ1-1,TRBV15,-,CATSRGLGDTEAFF,TGTGCCACCAGCAGAGGACTCGGGGACACTGAAGCTTTCTTT